This record looks at one TCR beta chain sequence and its context. Its cognate antigen is unknown. The V gene's germline CDR1 is MNHEY and CDR2 SVGEGT. The length of the CDR3 is 15 residues. Trimming pared 0 bases from V and 5 bases from J, leaving 13 bases between. TCRdb reanalysed the RT-PCR reads using MiXCR and keeps one entry per CDR3 protein. The sample lists around 850,000 distinct CDR3 sequences, less than 20% seen once, with roughly a tenth in the top ten. This record belongs to a study of response to subunit inactivated influenza vaccine. The study's findings and limits: After each seasonal influenza vaccination, few new T cells are recruited, the authors suggested.

This chain links TRBV6-2 or TRBV6-3 with TRBJ1-1; D not certain. The source material was PBMCs from blood, sampled less than 6 days after vaccination. This receptor was obtained from a man in his fifties who received an inactivated influenza vaccine. CDR3 in amino acids: CASSYSLGWGTEAFF. The CDR3 DNA is TGTGCCAGCAGTTACTCACTGGGCTGGGGAACTGAAGCTTTCTTT.